This T cell receptor beta chain was captured in a study of T cell responses to AZD1222 COVID-19 vaccine. Findings of the study overall: Clonal diversity was possibly underestimated; the donors were predominantly white British and more often female. Unmutated variant regions are reportedly targeted by nearly half of spike-specific TCRs. A rise in Spike-specific TCR breadth and depth followed two AZD1222 doses. The study found vaccine-associated CD4 TCRs spanning spike, dominant at 160-218 and 743-854.

Clones were sequenced by immunoSEQ multiplex PCR, and TCRdb holds only the in-frame ones, with some missing. The sample has just under 90,000 clones, around 90% seen once. This CDR3 contains 13 residues. Germline V gene data show CDR1 as ENHRY and CDR2 as SYGVKD. Trimming pared 2 bases from V and 1 base from J, leaving 5 bases between. Of note for this clone: No antigen is known for it.

The input for sequencing was peripheral blood, taken on day 0 of AZD1222 vaccination. The TCR was taken from an adult in good health. J is TRBJ1-1 and V is TRBV10-3; no reliable D call. The chain's CDR3 is CAISELPNTEAFF. In DNA, the CDR3 is TGTGCCATCAGTGAGCTCCCGAACACTGAAGCTTTCTTT.